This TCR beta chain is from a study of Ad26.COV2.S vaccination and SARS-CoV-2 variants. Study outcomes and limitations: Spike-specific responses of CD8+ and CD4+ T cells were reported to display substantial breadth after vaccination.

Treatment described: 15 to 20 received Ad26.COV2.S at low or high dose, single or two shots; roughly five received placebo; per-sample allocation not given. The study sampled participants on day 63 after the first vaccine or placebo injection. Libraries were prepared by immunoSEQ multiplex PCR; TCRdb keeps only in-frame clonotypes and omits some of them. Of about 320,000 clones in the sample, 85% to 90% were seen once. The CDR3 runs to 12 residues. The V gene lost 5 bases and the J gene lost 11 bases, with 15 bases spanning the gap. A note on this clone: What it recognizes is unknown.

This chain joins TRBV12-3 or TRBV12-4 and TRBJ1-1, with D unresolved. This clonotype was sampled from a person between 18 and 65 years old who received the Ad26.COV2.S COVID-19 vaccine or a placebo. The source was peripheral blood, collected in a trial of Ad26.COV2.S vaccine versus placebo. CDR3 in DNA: TGTGCCAGCAGTCCCCAAATATTCTGGGCTTTCTTT. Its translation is CASSPQIFWAFF.